The table lists the clone carrying this T cell receptor beta chain with many counts. Its cognate antigen is unknown. This sample is drawn from a study of neurological immune-mediated disorders. Study-level points and caveats: On phylogenetic grouping, the repertoires of 18 of 34 multiple sclerosis patients fell within one related-CDR3 cluster, constituting a possible signature. The most TCR clonal expansion was seen in HTLV-1-associated myelopathy, and the least was seen in multiple sclerosis, which fell below healthy controls.

In germline, CDR1 is LGHNA, CDR2 YSLEER. The CDR3 has 15 residues. The junction had 5 bases not matched to a gene; V was cut back by 3 bases and J by 1 base. The cDNA came from 5'RACE with 10-nucleotide random UMIs. TCRdb called the 5' RACE reads again in MiXCR, with one record for every CDR3 protein. The profile shows tens of thousands of distinct CDR3 sequences, roughly 4% of them singletons. The specimen was PBMCs. The chain recombines TRBV4-3 with TRBJ1-1, with 7 bases lining up with TRBD1. The receptor was isolated from a woman aged 45 to 65 with multiple sclerosis. CDR3 coding DNA: TGCGCCAGCAGCCATGTGGGACAGAAGAACACTGAAGCTTTCTTT. Translation: CASSHVGQKNTEAFF.